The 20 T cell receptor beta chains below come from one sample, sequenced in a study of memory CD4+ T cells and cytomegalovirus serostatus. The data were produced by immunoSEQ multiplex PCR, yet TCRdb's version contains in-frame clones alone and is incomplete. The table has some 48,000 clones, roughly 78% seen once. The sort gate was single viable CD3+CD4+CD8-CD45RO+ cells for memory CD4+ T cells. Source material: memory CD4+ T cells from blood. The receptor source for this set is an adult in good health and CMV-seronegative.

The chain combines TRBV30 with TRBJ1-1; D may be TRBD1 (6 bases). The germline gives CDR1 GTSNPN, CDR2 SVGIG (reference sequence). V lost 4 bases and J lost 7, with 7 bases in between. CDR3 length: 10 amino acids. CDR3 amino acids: CAWTDSEAFF. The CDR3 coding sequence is TGTGCCTGGACGGACAGTGAAGCTTTCTTT.

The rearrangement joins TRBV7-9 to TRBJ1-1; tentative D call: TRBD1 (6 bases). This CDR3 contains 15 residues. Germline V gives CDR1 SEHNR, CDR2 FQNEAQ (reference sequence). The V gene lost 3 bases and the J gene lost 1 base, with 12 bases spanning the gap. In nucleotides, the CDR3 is TGTGCCAGCAGCTTTGACAGGAGACCGAACACTGAAGCTTTCTTT. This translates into CASSFDRRPNTEAFF.

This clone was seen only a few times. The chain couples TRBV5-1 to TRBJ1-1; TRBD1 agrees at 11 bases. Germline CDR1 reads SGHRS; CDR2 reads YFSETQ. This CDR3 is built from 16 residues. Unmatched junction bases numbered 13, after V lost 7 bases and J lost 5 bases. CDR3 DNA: TGCGCCAGCGCGAACATCGGGACAGGGGGTCGAACTGAAGCTTTCTTT. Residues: CASANIGTGGRTEAFF.

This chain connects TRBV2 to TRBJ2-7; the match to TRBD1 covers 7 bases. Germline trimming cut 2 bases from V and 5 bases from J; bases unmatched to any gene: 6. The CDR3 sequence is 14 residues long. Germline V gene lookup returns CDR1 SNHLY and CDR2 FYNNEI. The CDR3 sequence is CASSERRGINEQYF. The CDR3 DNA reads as TGTGCCAGCAGTGAACGCAGGGGGATCAACGAGCAGTACTTC. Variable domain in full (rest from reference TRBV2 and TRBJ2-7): EPEVTQTPSHQVTQMGQEVILRCVPISNHLYFYWYRQILGQKVEFLVSFYNNEISEKSEIFDDQFSVERPDGSNFTLKIRSTKLEDSAMYFCASSERRGINEQYFGPGTRLTVT.

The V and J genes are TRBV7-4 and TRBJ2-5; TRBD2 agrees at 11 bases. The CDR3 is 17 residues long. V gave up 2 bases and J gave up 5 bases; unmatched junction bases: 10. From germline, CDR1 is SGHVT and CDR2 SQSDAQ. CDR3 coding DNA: TGTGCCAGCAGCTTATCGGGGACTAGCGGCGTTGAGGAGACCCAGTACTTC. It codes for CASSLSGTSGVEETQYF.

CDR3 protein: CASSQDLWQRAYNEQFF. In nucleotides, the CDR3 is TGCGCCAGCAGCCAAGATTTGTGGCAGCGAGCCTACAATGAGCAGTTCTTC. The chain has TRBV4-1 and TRBJ2-1; D is undetermined. The CDR3 is 17 amino acids. CDR1 and CDR2 (germline): MGHRA, YSYEKL. Trimming took off 0 bases at V and 2 bases at J, with 14 bases between the two ends.

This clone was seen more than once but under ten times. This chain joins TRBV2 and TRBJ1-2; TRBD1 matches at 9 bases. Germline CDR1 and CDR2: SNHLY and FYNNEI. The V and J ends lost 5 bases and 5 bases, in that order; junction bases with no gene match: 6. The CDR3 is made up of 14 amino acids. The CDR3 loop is CASSQDRGQYGYTF. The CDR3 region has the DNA TGTGCCAGCAGTCAGGACAGGGGACAGTATGGCTACACCTTC.

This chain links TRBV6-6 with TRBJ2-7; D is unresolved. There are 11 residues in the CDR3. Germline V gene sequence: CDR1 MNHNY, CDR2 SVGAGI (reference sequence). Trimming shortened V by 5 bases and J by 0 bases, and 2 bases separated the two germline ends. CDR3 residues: CASSASYEQYF. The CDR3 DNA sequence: TGTGCCAGCAGTGCCTCCTACGAGCAGTACTTC.

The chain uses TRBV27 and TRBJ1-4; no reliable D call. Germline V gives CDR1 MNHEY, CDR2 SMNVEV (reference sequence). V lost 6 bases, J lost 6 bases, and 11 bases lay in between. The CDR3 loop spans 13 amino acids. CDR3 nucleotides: TGTGCCAGCAGGGGCGCCCACGATGAAAAACTGTTTTTT. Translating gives CASRGAHDEKLFF.

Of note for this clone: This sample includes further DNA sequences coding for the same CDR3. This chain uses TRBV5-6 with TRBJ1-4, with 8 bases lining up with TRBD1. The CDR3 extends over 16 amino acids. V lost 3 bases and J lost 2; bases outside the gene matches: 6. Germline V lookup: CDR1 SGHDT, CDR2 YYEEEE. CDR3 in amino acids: CASSYRTGTTNEKLFF. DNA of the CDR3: TGTGCCAGCAGCTATAGGACAGGGACTACTAATGAAAAACTGTTTTTT.

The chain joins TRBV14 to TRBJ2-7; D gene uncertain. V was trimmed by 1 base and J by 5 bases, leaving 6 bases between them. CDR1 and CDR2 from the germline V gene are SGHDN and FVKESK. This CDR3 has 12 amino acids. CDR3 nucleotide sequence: TGTGCCAGCAGCCAAGTAATCCACGAGCAGTACTTC. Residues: CASSQVIHEQYF.

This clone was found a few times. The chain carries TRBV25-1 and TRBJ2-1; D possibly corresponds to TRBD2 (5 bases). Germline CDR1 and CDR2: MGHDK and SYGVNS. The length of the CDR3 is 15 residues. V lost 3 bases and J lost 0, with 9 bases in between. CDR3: CASSEDWLSYNEQFF. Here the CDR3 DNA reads TGTGCCAGCAGTGAGGACTGGCTCTCCTACAATGAGCAGTTCTTC.

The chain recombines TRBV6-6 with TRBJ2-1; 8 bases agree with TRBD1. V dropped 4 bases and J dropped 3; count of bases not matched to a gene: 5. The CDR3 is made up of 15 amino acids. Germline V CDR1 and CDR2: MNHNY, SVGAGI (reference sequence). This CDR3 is CASSFLQGGYNEQFF. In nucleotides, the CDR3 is TGTGCCAGCAGTTTCCTACAGGGGGGCTACAATGAGCAGTTCTTC.

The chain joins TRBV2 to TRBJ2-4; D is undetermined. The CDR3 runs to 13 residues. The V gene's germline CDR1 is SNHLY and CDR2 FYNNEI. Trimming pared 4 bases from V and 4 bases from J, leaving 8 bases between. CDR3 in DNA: TGTGCCAGCAGTGTGACGGAGAAAAACATTCAGTACTTC. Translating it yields CASSVTEKNIQYF.

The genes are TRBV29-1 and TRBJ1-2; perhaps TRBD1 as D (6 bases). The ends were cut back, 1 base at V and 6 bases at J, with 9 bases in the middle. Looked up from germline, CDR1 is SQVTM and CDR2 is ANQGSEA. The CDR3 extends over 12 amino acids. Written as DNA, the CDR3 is TGCAGCGTTGAAGTCCACAGGGATGGCTACACCTTC. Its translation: CSVEVHRDGYTF.

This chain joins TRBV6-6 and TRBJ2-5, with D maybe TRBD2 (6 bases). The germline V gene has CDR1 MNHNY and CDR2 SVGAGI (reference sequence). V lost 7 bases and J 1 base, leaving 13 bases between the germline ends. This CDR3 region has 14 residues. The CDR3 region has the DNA TGTGCCAGCACCATCGGGGGACCCCAAGAGACCCAGTACTTC. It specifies CASTIGGPQETQYF.

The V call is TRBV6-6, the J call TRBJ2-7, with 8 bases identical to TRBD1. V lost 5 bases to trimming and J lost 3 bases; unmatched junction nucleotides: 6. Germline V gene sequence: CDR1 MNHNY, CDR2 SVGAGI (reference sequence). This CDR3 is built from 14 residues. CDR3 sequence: CASSRTGQDYEQYF. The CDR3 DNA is TGTGCCAGCAGTAGAACGGGACAGGACTACGAGCAGTACTTC.

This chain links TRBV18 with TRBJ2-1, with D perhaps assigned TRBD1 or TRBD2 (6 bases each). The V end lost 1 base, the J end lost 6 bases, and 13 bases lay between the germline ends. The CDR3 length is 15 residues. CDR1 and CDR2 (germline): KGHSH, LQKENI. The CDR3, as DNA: TGTGCCAGCTCACCACGCGACAGGCGGGGCAATGAGCAGTTCTTC. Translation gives CASSPRDRRGNEQFF.

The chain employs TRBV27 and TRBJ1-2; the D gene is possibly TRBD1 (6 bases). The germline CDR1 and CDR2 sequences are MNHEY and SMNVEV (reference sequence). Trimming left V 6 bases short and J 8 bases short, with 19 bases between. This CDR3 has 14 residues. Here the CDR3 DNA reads TGTGCCAGCAGGCAGGGGTCCAGGATGGGCGGCTACACCTTC. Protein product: CASRQGSRMGGYTF.

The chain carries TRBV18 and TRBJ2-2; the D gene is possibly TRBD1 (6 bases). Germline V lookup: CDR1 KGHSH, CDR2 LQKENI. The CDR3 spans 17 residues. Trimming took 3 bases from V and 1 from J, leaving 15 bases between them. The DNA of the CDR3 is TGTGCCAGCTCACCCGTCGGGACAATGGGGAACACCGGGGAGCTGTTTTTT. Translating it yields CASSPVGTMGNTGELFF.